This T cell receptor (beta chain) was retrieved from a study of technical replicates of blood from a few donors (dated by TCRdb to the late 2010s). The germline V gene encodes CDR1 SNHLY and CDR2 FYNNEI. Reading from cysteine to phenylalanine, the CDR3 counts 14 amino acids. CDR3 DNA only is kept here, 42 bases in frame from base 1. V drops 5 bases and J drops 1 base, leaving 10 bases in between. The count of this clone is one. There is no known antigen for this receptor. No per-base quality is available; no much larger clone lies one base away. The method behind the library was the immunoSEQ multiplex PCR assay. The source is immuneACCESS, and TCRdb retained only in-frame sequences with V and J called. Part of the clones is not carried over; for the studies checked, unresolved V genes explain less than half of this, and the remainder is unexplained. This sample comprises roughly 15,000 clones, around 80% of them detected only once. About 13% of the sample is held by the ten biggest clonotypes.

Sequencing was done on a sample of PBMCs. Recombination connected TRBV2 to TRBJ2-3; no D gene is confidently identified. The source is a human donor in good health. Here the CDR3 is given as CASSLNPGTDTQYF. The DNA sequence is TGTGCCAGCAGTCTAAATCCGGGCACAGATACGCAGTATTTT.